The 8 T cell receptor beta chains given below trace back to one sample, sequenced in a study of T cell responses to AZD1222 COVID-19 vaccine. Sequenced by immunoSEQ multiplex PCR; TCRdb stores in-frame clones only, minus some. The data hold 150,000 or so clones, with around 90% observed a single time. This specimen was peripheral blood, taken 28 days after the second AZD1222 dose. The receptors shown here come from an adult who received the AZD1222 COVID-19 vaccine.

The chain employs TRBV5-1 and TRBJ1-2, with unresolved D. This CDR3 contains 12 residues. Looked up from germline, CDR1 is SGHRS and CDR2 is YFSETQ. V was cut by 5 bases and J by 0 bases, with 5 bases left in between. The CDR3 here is CASRDANYGYTF. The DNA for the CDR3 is TGCGCCAGCAGGGACGCTAACTATGGCTACACCTTC.

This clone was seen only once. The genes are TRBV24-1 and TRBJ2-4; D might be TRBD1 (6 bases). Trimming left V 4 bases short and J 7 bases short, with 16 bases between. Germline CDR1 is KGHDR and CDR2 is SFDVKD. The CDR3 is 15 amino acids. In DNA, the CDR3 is TGTGCCACCAGTGACCCTACCCGGGACAATAACATTCAGTACTTC. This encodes CATSDPTRDNNIQYF.

This chain's CDR3 is CAIKEAGAYEQYF. In DNA, the CDR3 is TGTGCCATCAAAGAAGCAGGGGCCTACGAGCAGTACTTC. The gene calls are TRBV10-3 and TRBJ2-7; TRBD1 is a possible D gene (6 bases). Trimming removed 7 bases at V and 2 bases at J, with 12 bases between. CDR3 size: 13 residues. Per the germline V gene, CDR1 is ENHRY and CDR2 is SYGVKD.

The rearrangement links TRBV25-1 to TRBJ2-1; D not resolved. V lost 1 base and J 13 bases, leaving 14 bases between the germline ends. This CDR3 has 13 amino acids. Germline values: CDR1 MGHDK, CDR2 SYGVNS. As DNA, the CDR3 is TGTGCCAGCAGTGAATTTGCCAGCATGGGTCAGTTCTTC. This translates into CASSEFASMGQFF.

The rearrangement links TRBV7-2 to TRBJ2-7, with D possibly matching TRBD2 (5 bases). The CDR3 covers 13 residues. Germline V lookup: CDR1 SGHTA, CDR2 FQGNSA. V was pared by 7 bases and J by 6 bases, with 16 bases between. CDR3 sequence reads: CASTLGGQREQYF. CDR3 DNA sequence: TGTGCCAGCACTCTAGGAGGTCAGCGCGAGCAGTACTTC.

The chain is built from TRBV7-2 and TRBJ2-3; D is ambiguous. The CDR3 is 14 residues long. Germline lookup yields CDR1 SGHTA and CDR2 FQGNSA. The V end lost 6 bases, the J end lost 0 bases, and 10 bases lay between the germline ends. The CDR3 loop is CASRGIGSTDTQYF. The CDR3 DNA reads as TGTGCCAGCAGAGGTATCGGGAGCACAGATACGCAGTATTTT.

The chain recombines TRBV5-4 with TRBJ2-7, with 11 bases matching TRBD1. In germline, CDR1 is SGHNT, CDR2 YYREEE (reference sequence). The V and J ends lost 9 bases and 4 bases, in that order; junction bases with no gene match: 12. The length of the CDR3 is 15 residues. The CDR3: CAISPGTGGGYEQYF. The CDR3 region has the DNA TGTGCCATTTCACCCGGGACAGGGGGAGGGTACGAGCAGTACTTC.

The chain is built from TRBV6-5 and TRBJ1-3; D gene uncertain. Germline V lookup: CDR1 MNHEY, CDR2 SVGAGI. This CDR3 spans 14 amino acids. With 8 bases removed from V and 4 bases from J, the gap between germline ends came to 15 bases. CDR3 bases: TGTGCCAGCGAGGCTCCTTTGAAAGGAAACACCATATATTTT. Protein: CASEAPLKGNTIYF.